Listed below are T cell receptor beta chains from one sample, sequenced in a study of T cells in Graves' hyperthyroidism and ophthalmopathy. TCRdb called the multiplex PCR reads again in MiXCR, with one record for every CDR3 protein. The sample lists approximately 380,000 distinct CDR3 sequences, about an eighth occurring once. The specimen sequenced was blood. Source of these receptors: a man aged 50-59 years with Graves' ophthalmopathy. CDR3s include the opening cysteine and the closing phenylalanine or tryptophan. The D gene is left open where the match is weak. Expanded clones get a size class; other rows say once, few or many, or leave the size out.

size | J | V | D | CDR3 | DNA
. | TRBJ1-2 | TRBV28 | TRBD1 | CASSSRIGDRGNYGYTF | TGTGCCAGCAGTTCCCGGATCGGGGACAGGGGAAACTATGGCTACACCTTC
many | TRBJ2-7 | TRBV5-1 | . | CASSGNQYEQYF | TGCGCCAGCAGCGGTAATCAATACGAGCAGTACTTC
. | TRBJ2-3 | TRBV29-1 | . | CSVATQRTDTQYF | TGCAGCGTAGCTACCCAGAGAACAGATACGCAGTATTTT
few | TRBJ1-1 | TRBV11-2 | TRBD1 | CASSRTTGGNTEAFF | TGTGCCAGCAGCAGAACGACAGGGGGAAACACTGAAGCTTTCTTT
many | TRBJ2-5 | TRBV11-2 | . | CASSPHRGGGTQYF | TGTGCCAGCAGCCCACATCGCGGTGGTGGGACCCAGTACTTC
many | TRBJ2-7 | TRBV19 | TRBD1 | CASSIQTGNPPYEQYF | TGTGCCAGTAGTATTCAGACAGGGAATCCCCCCTACGAGCAGTACTTC
. | TRBJ2-5 | TRBV12-3/TRBV12-4 | . | CASSLSVDRREYF | TGTGCCAGCAGTTTATCCGTCGACCGGCGGGAGTACTTC
many | TRBJ1-2 | TRBV29-1 | . | CSAAGGRGANYGYTF | TGCAGCGCTGCGGGGGGCCGAGGGGCTAACTATGGCTACACCTTC
many | TRBJ2-1 | TRBV24-1 | . | CATSDPGGDRYNEQFF | TGTGCCACCAGTGACCCCGGTGGTGATCGCTACAATGAGCAGTTCTTC
few | TRBJ1-5 | TRBV6-2/TRBV6-3 | . | CASRPQGSNQPQHF | TGTGCCAGCAGACCCCAGGGCAGCAATCAGCCCCAGCATTTT
. | TRBJ2-7 | TRBV7-2 | . | CASSLVAESSYEQYF | TGTGCCAGCAGCTTAGTAGCGGAGTCTTCCTACGAGCAGTACTTC
. | TRBJ2-5 | TRBV6-2/TRBV6-3 | . | CASSNRGLRETQYF | TGTGCCAGCAGCAACCGAGGGTTGCGCGAGACCCAGTACTTC
few | TRBJ2-7 | TRBV6-2/TRBV6-3 | . | CASNPDGYEQYF | TGTGCCAGCAACCCCGACGGGTACGAGCAGTACTTC
many | TRBJ2-5 | TRBV28 | . | CASSLSPKMETQYF | TGTGCCAGCAGTTTAAGCCCTAAGATGGAGACCCAGTACTTC
. | TRBJ2-7 | TRBV12-3/TRBV12-4 | . | CASSLLAPAYEQYF | TGTGCCAGCAGTTTGTTAGCGCCTGCCTACGAGCAGTACTTC
. | TRBJ1-5 | TRBV7-2 | . | CASREARTQPQHF | TGTGCCAGCAGAGAGGCAAGGACTCAGCCCCAGCATTTT
. | TRBJ1-5 | TRBV20-1 | . | CSVGQGGMGNRPQHF | TGCAGTGTGGGGCAGGGTGGTATGGGCAATCGGCCCCAGCATTTT
many | TRBJ2-1 | TRBV11-1 | . | CASSLFWGEQFF | TGTGCCAGCAGCTTATTCTGGGGTGAGCAGTTCTTC
few | TRBJ2-7 | TRBV6-1 | TRBD2 | CASRQTSGGDSYEQYF | TGTGCCAGCAGGCAAACTAGCGGAGGGGACTCCTACGAGCAGTACTTC
few | TRBJ2-1 | TRBV12-3/TRBV12-4 | . | CASSFLPLYNEQFF | TGTGCCAGCAGTTTTTTGCCACTTTACAATGAGCAGTTCTTC